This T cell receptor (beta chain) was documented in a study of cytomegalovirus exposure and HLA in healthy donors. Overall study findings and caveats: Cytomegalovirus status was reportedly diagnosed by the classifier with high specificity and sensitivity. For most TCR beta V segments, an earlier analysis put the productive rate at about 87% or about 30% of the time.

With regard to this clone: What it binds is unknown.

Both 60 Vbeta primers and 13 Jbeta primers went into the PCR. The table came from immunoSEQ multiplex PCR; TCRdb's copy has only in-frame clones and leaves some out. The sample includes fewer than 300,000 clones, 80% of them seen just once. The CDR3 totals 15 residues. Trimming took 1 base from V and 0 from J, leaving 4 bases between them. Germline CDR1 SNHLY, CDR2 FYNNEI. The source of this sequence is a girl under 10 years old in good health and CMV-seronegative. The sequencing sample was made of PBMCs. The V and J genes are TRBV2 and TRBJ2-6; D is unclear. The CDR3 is CASSEGGSGANVLTF. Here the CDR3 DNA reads TGTGCCAGCAGTGAAGGAGGCTCTGGGGCCAACGTCCTGACTTTC.